This T cell receptor beta chain is drawn from a study of T cell changes during pregnancy in multiple sclerosis. The table came from immunoSEQ multiplex PCR; TCRdb's copy has only in-frame clones and leaves some out. Of about 50,000 clones listed, around 90% are singletons. This CDR3 is built from 14 residues. Germline lookup yields CDR1 SNHLY and CDR2 FYNNEI. V shed 7 bases, J shed 0 bases, and the junction held 6 bases outside the gene matches. The source was CD8+ T cells from peripheral blood mononuclear cells, collected after pregnancy. The TCR originated in a female donor with multiple sclerosis, enrolled in a pregnancy study. The V call is TRBV2, the J call TRBJ2-7, with TRBD1 matching 7 bases. The CDR3, as DNA: TGTGCCAGCAACATGGACAGGAGCTCCTACGAGCAGTACTTC. Protein sequence: CASNMDRSSYEQYF.